These 30 T cell receptor beta chains originate from one sample sequenced in a study of control samples from healthy donors and cancer patients. Clones were sequenced by immunoSEQ multiplex PCR, and TCRdb holds only the in-frame ones, with some missing. The sample contains roughly 160,000 clones, 94% of which appear only once. The sample taken for sequencing was PBMCs. The origin of the receptors is a man aged 55 to 70 with colorectal cancer.

The chain couples TRBV19 to TRBJ1-5; tentatively, D is TRBD1 (5 bases). CDR3 length: 15 residues. Trimming left V 10 bases short and J 3 bases short, with 19 bases between. Germline values: CDR1 LNHDA, CDR2 SQIVND (reference sequence). The CDR3 sequence: CATRMMGLVNQPQHF. The CDR3 DNA sequence: TGTGCCACTAGGATGATGGGACTGGTCAATCAGCCCCAGCATTTT.

J is TRBJ2-3 and V is TRBV6-5; 8 bases agree with TRBD2. The CDR3 sequence is 15 residues long. Looked up from germline, CDR1 is MNHEY and CDR2 is SVGAGI. V lost 5 bases, J lost 3 bases, and 7 bases stayed unmatched. CDR3 sequence reads: CASSLGGGATDTQYF. The CDR3 DNA sequence: TGTGCCAGCAGTCTCGGGGGGGGCGCAACAGATACGCAGTATTTT.

The chain employs TRBV10-3 and TRBJ2-2; 7 nucleotides line up with TRBD1. Per the germline V gene, CDR1 is ENHRY and CDR2 is SYGVKD. With V trimmed by 8 bases and J by 5 bases, 8 bases remained unmatched. The CDR3 spans 14 residues. The CDR3 reads CAIGAGGRTGELFF. The CDR3 DNA reads as TGTGCCATCGGGGCAGGGGGTAGGACCGGGGAGCTGTTTTTT.

This chain links TRBV5-1 with TRBJ2-4; 7 bases agree with TRBD1. The junction had 17 bases not matched to a gene; V was cut back by 4 bases and J by 1 base. The germline V gene encodes CDR1 SGHRS and CDR2 YFSETQ. The CDR3 has 19 amino acids. CDR3 in DNA: TGCGCCAGCAGCGGGGGTTCAGGGGGAGCAAGTTTGGCCAAAAACATTCAGTACTTC. Translating it yields CASSGGSGGASLAKNIQYF.

The V call is TRBV5-4, the J call TRBJ1-2; unclear D gene. This CDR3 comprises 16 residues. Germline loops: CDR1 SGHNT, CDR2 YYREEE (reference sequence). V was shortened by 0 bases and J by 0 bases, with 12 bases between the two germline ends. CDR3 residues: CASSLGNPQTNYGYTF. DNA of the CDR3: TGTGCCAGCAGCTTGGGAAACCCCCAGACTAACTATGGCTACACCTTC.

CDR3 sequence reads: CASSHGTGGAGPPVTQYF. Here the CDR3 DNA reads TGTGCCAGCAGCCACGGGACAGGGGGCGCTGGGCCTCCGGTTACCCAGTACTTC. This chain links TRBV3-1 (or the pseudogene TRBV3-2) with TRBJ2-5; TRBD1 matches 12 bases. The CDR3 runs to 18 residues. Germline V gives CDR1 LGHDT, CDR2 YNNKEL (reference sequence). J gave up 8 bases and V 3 bases, and 16 bases lay outside the gene matches.

The genes are TRBV6-5 and TRBJ2-5; perhaps D is TRBD1 or TRBD2 (5 bases each). V dropped 8 bases and J dropped 2 bases, with 18 bases sitting between them. The germline CDR1 and CDR2 sequences are MNHEY and SVGAGI. The CDR3 contains 15 residues. The CDR3 is CASSPGLALQETQYF. CDR3 nucleotide sequence: TGTGCCAGCTCCCCGGGGCTAGCCCTTCAAGAGACCCAGTACTTC.

The chain links TRBV24-1 to TRBJ2-7; D tentatively fits TRBD1 or TRBD2 (6 bases each). Looked up from germline, CDR1 is KGHDR and CDR2 is SFDVKD. This CDR3 is built from 15 residues. The V and J ends lost 3 bases and 6 bases respectively, with 17 bases between them. The CDR3 protein is CATSDGGTPRGEQYF. CDR3 sequence (DNA): TGTGCCACCAGTGATGGCGGGACGCCCAGGGGCGAGCAGTACTTC.

A word on this clone: In the same sample, other DNA sequences code for this CDR3. The chain employs TRBV28 and TRBJ1-5; TRBD1 matches at 7 bases. The CDR3 sequence is 14 residues long. Germline V lookup: CDR1 MDHEN, CDR2 SYDVKM. V lost 5 bases to trimming and J lost 2 bases; unmatched junction nucleotides: 3. The CDR3 bases are TGTGCCAGCAGTAGACAGGGCGGCAATCAGCCCCAGCATTTT. Amino acid sequence: CASSRQGGNQPQHF.

The rearrangement joins TRBV7-2 to TRBJ1-2; tentative D call: TRBD1 (6 bases). CDR1 is SGHTA, CDR2 FQGNSA, per germline. Trimming removed 0 bases from V and 4 bases from J, with 12 bases in between. CDR3 length: 15 amino acids. In nucleotides, the CDR3 is TGTGCCAGCAGCTTAGCCGGGGGCGGTAGCTATGGCTACACCTTC. Translating gives CASSLAGGGSYGYTF.

This clone was detected only once. This rearrangement joins TRBV19 to TRBJ2-6; D is uncertain. The CDR3 contains 14 residues. The germline gives CDR1 LNHDA, CDR2 SQIVND (reference sequence). V was shortened by 5 bases and J by 7 bases, with 12 bases between the two germline ends. CDR3 coding DNA: TGTGCCAGTAGTTCCCAAGTTGGAGCCAACGTCCTGACTTTC. Protein: CASSSQVGANVLTF.

The V gene is TRBV6-5, the J gene TRBJ2-3, with D perhaps being TRBD1 or TRBD2 (5 bases each). CDR3 length: 16 amino acids. V lost 0 bases and J lost 4, with 14 bases in between. Germline V gene sequence: CDR1 MNHEY, CDR2 SVGAGI. The DNA for the CDR3 is TGTGCCAGCAGTTACTCGAGTGGGGGACCCTCAGATACGCAGTATTTT. It specifies CASSYSSGGPSDTQYF.

The chain couples TRBV4-1 to TRBJ1-2, with 9 bases identical to TRBD1. V was pared by 5 bases and J by 8 bases, with 9 bases of the junction left unmatched. The CDR3 sequence is 14 residues long. CDR1 is MGHRA, CDR2 YSYEKL, per germline. CDR3 region: CASSLGQGTGGYTF. CDR3 DNA sequence: TGCGCCAGCAGCTTGGGACAGGGAACAGGGGGCTACACCTTC.

This chain links TRBV5-1 with TRBJ2-5; 7 bases line up with TRBD2. In germline, CDR1 is SGHRS, CDR2 YFSETQ. Losses at the gene ends were 7 bases for V and 1 base for J; bases not matched to a gene: 10. The CDR3 is 15 amino acids. The CDR3 loop reads CASRRSGDPQETQYF. CDR3 in DNA: TGCGCCAGCCGTAGAAGCGGGGACCCCCAAGAGACCCAGTACTTC.

The chain carries TRBV5-1 and TRBJ2-3; 9 bases align to TRBD2. The V and J ends lost 0 bases and 3 bases, in that order; junction bases with no gene match: 5. CDR3 length: 16 amino acids. Germline loops: CDR1 SGHRS, CDR2 YFSETQ. CDR3 sequence (DNA): TGCGCCAGCAGCTTGGCGGCGGGGGGGCCAACAGATACGCAGTATTTT. Its translation is CASSLAAGGPTDTQYF.

The V call is TRBV2, the J call TRBJ2-3; D unclear. The germline CDR1 and CDR2 sequences are SNHLY and FYNNEI. The V and J ends lost 3 bases and 0 bases respectively, with 7 bases between them. The CDR3 totals 14 residues. CDR3 sequence (DNA): TGTGCCAGCAGTGATTACAGAAGCACAGATACGCAGTATTTT. Amino acids: CASSDYRSTDTQYF.

This clone was counted only a few times. The chain links TRBV7-7 to TRBJ2-7; a possible D gene is TRBD1 (5 bases). Between the trimmed V and J ends, which lost 5 bases and 0 bases, there was a span of 8 bases. Germline-derived CDR1 and CDR2 are SSHAT and FNYEAQ (reference sequence). The CDR3 is made up of 13 amino acids. CDR3 bases: TGTGCCAGCAGCGCGGACACCTCCTACGAGCAGTACTTC. Its translation: CASSADTSYEQYF.

This clone was seen a few times. The chain joins TRBV18 to TRBJ2-6; maybe TRBD2 (5 bases). V was clipped by 2 bases and J by 3 bases, with 14 bases between them. Germline V gives CDR1 KGHSH, CDR2 LQKENI. This CDR3 comprises 17 residues. CDR3 coding DNA: TGTGCCAGCTCACCATCCCCCTCCCGGGGTGGGGCCAACGTCCTGACTTTC. It yields the protein CASSPSPSRGGANVLTF.

The CDR3, as DNA: TGTGCCAGCAGCTTAGGAAGAGCTACTAGCACAGATACGCAGTATTTT. Translation gives CASSLGRATSTDTQYF. The chain recombines TRBV7-2 with TRBJ2-3; no clear D. Between the trimmed V and J ends, which lost 1 base and 0 bases, there was a span of 11 bases. Germline loops: CDR1 SGHTA, CDR2 FQGNSA. The CDR3 runs 16 residues.

This sequence joins TRBV5-1 and TRBJ2-5, with 7 nucleotides matching TRBD1. This CDR3 has 14 amino acids. The germline V gene encodes CDR1 SGHRS and CDR2 YFSETQ. V was clipped by 7 bases and J by 5 bases; unmatched bases: 11. CDR3 coding DNA: TGCGCCAGCGGAGGACAGGTCATTTCGGAGACCCAGTACTTC. Residues: CASGGQVISETQYF. Using reference TRBV5-1 and TRBJ2-5 for the parts outside the CDR3, the full variable domain is KAGVTQTPRYLIKTRGQQVTLSCSPISGHRSVSWYQQTPGQGLQFLFEYFSETQRNKGNFPGRFSGRQFSNSRSEMNVSTLELGDSALYLCASGGQVISETQYFGPGTRLLVL.

The chain carries TRBV19 and TRBJ1-5; D gene unclear. CDR3 length: 15 amino acids. Deletions cut 1 base from V and 4 bases from J, with 11 bases between. Per germline, CDR1 LNHDA and CDR2 SQIVND (reference sequence). The CDR3 sequence: CASSIVRQTNQPQHF. CDR3 bases: TGTGCCAGTAGTATAGTAAGGCAGACTAATCAGCCCCAGCATTTT. Filled out from reference TRBV19 and TRBJ1-5, the complete variable domain reads DGGITQSPKYLFRKEGQNVTLSCEQNLNHDAMYWYRQDPGQGLRLIYYSQIVNDFQKGDIAEGYSVSREKKESFPLTVTSAQKNPTAFYLCASSIVRQTNQPQHFGDGTRLSIL.

The genes are TRBV6-1 and TRBJ2-3, with D possibly being TRBD2 (7 bases). The V gene lost 2 bases and the J gene lost 5 bases, with 14 bases spanning the gap. The CDR3 spans 15 residues. CDR1 and CDR2 (germline): MNHNS, SASEGT. The CDR3 is CASSERGAPEDTQYF. CDR3 sequence (DNA): TGTGCCAGCAGTGAACGGGGGGCTCCGGAAGATACGCAGTATTTT.

The J gene is TRBJ2-5, the V gene TRBV5-5; D gene ambiguous. Germline V gene data show CDR1 as SGHKS and CDR2 as YYEKEE (reference sequence). The V end lost 0 bases, the J end lost 3 bases, and 3 bases lay between the germline ends. CDR3 length: 12 amino acids. The CDR3 coding sequence is TGTGCCAGCAGCTTGGCCAAAGAGACCCAGTACTTC. Amino acid sequence: CASSLAKETQYF.

The V call is TRBV5-1, the J call TRBJ2-7; D gene uncertain. V was cut by 0 bases and J by 0 bases, with 7 bases left in between. There are 14 residues in the CDR3. Germline CDR1 is SGHRS and CDR2 is YFSETQ. The CDR3: CASSLVGGSYEQYF. CDR3 nucleotide sequence: TGCGCCAGCAGCTTGGTAGGCGGCTCCTACGAGCAGTACTTC.

The chain employs TRBV19 and TRBJ1-5; 9 bases are shared with TRBD1. V shed 5 bases, J shed 0 bases, and the junction held 2 bases outside the gene matches. CDR3 length: 15 residues. CDR1 and CDR2 from the germline V gene are LNHDA and SQIVND (reference sequence). The CDR3 sequence is CASSGTGPSNQPQHF. DNA for the CDR3: TGTGCCAGTAGTGGGACAGGGCCTAGCAATCAGCCCCAGCATTTT.

The chain is built from TRBV11-2 and TRBJ1-4, with unresolved D. CDR1 is SGHAT and CDR2 is FQNNGV in the germline V gene. Trimming took 5 bases from V and 0 from J, leaving 16 bases between them. This CDR3 has 17 residues. As DNA, the CDR3 is TGTGCCAGCAGCCTAGGGCTACGCCCGGCAACTAATGAAAAACTGTTTTTT. It encodes CASSLGLRPATNEKLFF.

In DNA, the CDR3 is TGTGCCAGCAGGGGACGTACCCAGAACCTTTACGAGCAGTACTTC. This translates into CASRGRTQNLYEQYF. The chain couples TRBV2 to TRBJ2-7, with D possibly called TRBD1 or TRBD2 (5 bases each). V was clipped by 6 bases and J by 4 bases, with 19 bases between them. The CDR3 covers 15 residues. Germline V lookup: CDR1 SNHLY, CDR2 FYNNEI.

The V and J genes are TRBV6-5 and TRBJ2-3; D unclear. This CDR3 spans 12 amino acids. Germline V CDR1 and CDR2: MNHEY, SVGAGI. Trimming took off 6 bases at V and 2 bases at J, with 6 bases between the two ends. The CDR3, as DNA: TGTGCCAGCAGGGACGACACAGATACGCAGTATTTT. It yields the protein CASRDDTDTQYF.

The rearrangement links TRBV2 to TRBJ1-1; D is unresolved. Trimming took 8 bases from V and 2 from J, leaving 12 bases between them. From germline, CDR1 is SNHLY and CDR2 FYNNEI. The CDR3 contains 13 residues. CDR3 coding DNA: TGTGCCAGCCGATTCGGACCCAACACTGAAGCTTTCTTT. Translated: CASRFGPNTEAFF.

V usage is TRBV30 and J usage is TRBJ2-6; D could derive from TRBD1 or TRBD2 (6 bases each). CDR1 and CDR2 from the germline V gene are GTSNPN and SVGIG (reference sequence). Trimming cost V 3 bases and J 4 bases, with 19 bases left between them. This CDR3 is 17 amino acids long. In DNA form, the CDR3 reads TGTGCCTGGAGGCGGACCGGGGGCCGGGGGGGGGCCAACGTCCTGACTTTC. Protein product: CAWRRTGGRGGANVLTF.